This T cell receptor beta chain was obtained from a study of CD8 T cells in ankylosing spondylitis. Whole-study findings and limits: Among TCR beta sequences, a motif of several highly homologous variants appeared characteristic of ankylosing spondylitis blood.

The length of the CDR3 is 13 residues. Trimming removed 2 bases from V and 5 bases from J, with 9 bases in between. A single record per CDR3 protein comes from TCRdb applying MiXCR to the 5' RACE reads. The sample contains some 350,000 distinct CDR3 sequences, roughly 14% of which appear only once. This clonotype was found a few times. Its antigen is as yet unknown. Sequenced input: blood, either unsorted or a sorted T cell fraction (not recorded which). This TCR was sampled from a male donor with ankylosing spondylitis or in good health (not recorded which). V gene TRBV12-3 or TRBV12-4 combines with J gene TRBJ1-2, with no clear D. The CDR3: CASSLQTTYGYTF. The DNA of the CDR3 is TGTGCCAGCAGTTTACAGACTACGTATGGCTACACCTTC.